A selection of T cell receptor beta chains follows, all from one sample in a study of control samples from healthy donors and cancer patients. TCRdb's copy holds only in-frame clones and misses some; the assay was immunoSEQ multiplex PCR. The sample has 130,000 or so clones, 85% to 95% seen once. Sequencing input: PBMCs. Source of these receptors: a man aged 55 to 70 with colorectal cancer. CDR3s include the opening cysteine and the closing phenylalanine or tryptophan. A D gene is named only where the DNA matches it firmly. Size tells how often a clone was seen (once, few, many) or the class of an expanded clone, and some rows leave it out.

j_call,d_call,clone_size,v_call,cdr3_aa,cdr3_nt
TRBJ1-1,TRBD1,-,TRBV5-1,CASSPQGQSTEAFF,TGCGCCAGCAGCCCACAGGGGCAGAGTACTGAAGCTTTCTTT
TRBJ2-1,-,-,TRBV19,CASSMVGQGGDEQFF,TGTGCCAGTAGTATGGTTGGGCAGGGTGGTGATGAGCAGTTCTTC
TRBJ1-2,TRBD1,-,TRBV29-1,CSVIQGLGYGYTF,TGCAGCGTTATACAGGGGCTGGGCTATGGCTACACCTTC
TRBJ2-3,-,-,TRBV9,CASSVLGGGGTDTQYF,TGTGCCAGCAGCGTACTGGGGGGTGGGGGCACAGATACGCAGTATTTT
TRBJ2-7,-,once,TRBV4-1,CASSQDGVDEQYF,TGCGCCAGCAGCCAAGATGGGGTGGACGAGCAGTACTTC
TRBJ1-2,-,-,TRBV28,CASSSTYYGYTF,TGTGCCAGCAGTAGCACTTACTATGGCTACACCTTC
TRBJ1-3,-,-,TRBV20-1,CSASSQAGNTIYF,TGCAGTGCTAGTTCCCAGGCTGGAAACACCATATATTTT
TRBJ2-5,TRBD2,once,TRBV3-1/TRBV3-2,CASSPPGGETQYF,TGTGCCAGCAGCCCGCCGGGGGGGGAGACCCAGTACTTC
TRBJ1-2,-,once,TRBV3-1/TRBV3-2,CASSQDSAGHGYTF,TGTGCCAGCAGCCAAGATTCGGCAGGGCATGGCTACACCTTC
TRBJ2-7,TRBD2,-,TRBV4-1,CASSQLAGERYEQYF,TGCGCCAGCAGCCAACTAGCGGGGGAAAGGTACGAGCAGTACTTC
TRBJ2-2,-,-,TRBV5-4,CASSTQNTGELFF,TGTGCCAGCAGTACGCAGAACACCGGGGAGCTGTTTTTT
TRBJ1-3,TRBD1,few,TRBV28,CASSLGQGDTIYF,TGTGCCAGCAGTTTGGGGCAGGGGGACACCATATATTTT
TRBJ1-5,-,-,TRBV24-1,CAIGGDQPQHF,TGTGCCATCGGGGGGGATCAGCCCCAGCATTTT
TRBJ2-7,-,-,TRBV9,CASSLGYSSSYEQYF,TGTGCCAGCAGCCTAGGGTACTCGAGCTCCTACGAGCAGTACTTC
TRBJ2-6,TRBD2,once,TRBV3-1/TRBV3-2,CASSPRGGVPNVLTF,TGTGCCAGCAGCCCCCGGGGGGGTGTCCCCAACGTCCTGACTTTC
TRBJ1-5,-,-,TRBV30,CAWTTGLGQPQHF,TGTGCCTGGACCACAGGGTTGGGTCAGCCCCAGCATTTT